This T cell receptor (beta chain) was sequenced during a study of blood T cell repertoires in COVID-19. On the study more broadly: The United States, Italy and Spain provided the acute and convalescent COVID-19 samples.

Authors' data handling: The authors estimated nucleated cell counts from reference gene primer amplification. Produced via immunoSEQ multiplex PCR; TCRdb's table is partial and in-frame only. V, J and clone size reflect that table, while D and trimming were determined from the DNA. This sample has under 200,000 clones, with 80% found just once. The CDR3 has 13 amino acids. Germline CDR1 is SGHAT and CDR2 is FQNNGV. Trimming took 5 bases from V and 2 from J, leaving 10 bases between them. The sequence came from a woman aged 60-75 years who had recovered from COVID-19. Material: PBMCs or T cells enriched from blood (not recorded which). The gene calls are TRBV11-2 and TRBJ2-7; D may be TRBD1 (6 bases). In DNA, the CDR3 is TGTGCCAGCAGCCGGGCAGGGGCCTACGAGCAGTACTTC. It yields the protein CASSRAGAYEQYF. Supplemented by reference TRBV11-2 and TRBJ2-7, the full variable domain reads EAGVAQSPRYKIIEKRQSVAFWCNPISGHATLYWYQQILGQGPKLLIQFQNNGVVDDSQLPKDRFSAERLKGVDSTLKIQPAKLEDSAVYLCASSRAGAYEQYFGPGTRLTVT.